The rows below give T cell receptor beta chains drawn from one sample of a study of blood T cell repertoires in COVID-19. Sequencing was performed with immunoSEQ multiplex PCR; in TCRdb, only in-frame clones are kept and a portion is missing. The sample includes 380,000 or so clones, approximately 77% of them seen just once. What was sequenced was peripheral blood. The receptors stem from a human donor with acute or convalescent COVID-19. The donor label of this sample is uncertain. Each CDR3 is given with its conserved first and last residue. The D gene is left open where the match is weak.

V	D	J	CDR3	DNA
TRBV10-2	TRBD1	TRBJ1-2	CASSGTGDYGYTF	TGCGCCAGCAGCGGGACAGGAGACTATGGCTACACCTTC
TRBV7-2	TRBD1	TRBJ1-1	CASSLFPGGNTEAFF	TGTGCCAGCAGCTTATTCCCAGGGGGCAACACTGAAGCTTTCTTT
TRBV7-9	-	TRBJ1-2	CASSLRQGYGYTF	TGTGCCAGCAGCTTAAGGCAGGGATATGGCTACACCTTC
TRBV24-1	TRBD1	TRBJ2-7	CATSDPRDSSYEQYF	TGTGCCACCAGTGACCCCCGGGACAGCTCCTACGAGCAGTACTTC
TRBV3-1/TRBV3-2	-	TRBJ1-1	CASSQVREVAFF	TGTGCCAGCAGCCAAGTAAGAGAGGTAGCTTTCTTT
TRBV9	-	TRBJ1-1	CASSVNGVNTEAFF	TGTGCCAGCAGCGTAAACGGAGTGAACACTGAAGCTTTCTTT
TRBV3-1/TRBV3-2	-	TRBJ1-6	CASSQEVDSSPLHF	TGTGCCAGCAGCCAAGAGGTCGACAGTTCACCCCTCCACTTT
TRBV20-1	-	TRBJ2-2	CSASSHGNTGELFF	TGCAGTGCTAGTTCTCACGGGAACACCGGGGAGCTGTTTTTT
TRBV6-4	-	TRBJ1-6	CASSEFRVGSPLHF	TGTGCCAGCAGTGAATTCAGGGTAGGATCACCCCTCCACTTT
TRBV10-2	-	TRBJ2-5	CASDRSGLETQYF	TGCGCCAGCGATCGCTCAGGTTTAGAGACCCAGTACTTC